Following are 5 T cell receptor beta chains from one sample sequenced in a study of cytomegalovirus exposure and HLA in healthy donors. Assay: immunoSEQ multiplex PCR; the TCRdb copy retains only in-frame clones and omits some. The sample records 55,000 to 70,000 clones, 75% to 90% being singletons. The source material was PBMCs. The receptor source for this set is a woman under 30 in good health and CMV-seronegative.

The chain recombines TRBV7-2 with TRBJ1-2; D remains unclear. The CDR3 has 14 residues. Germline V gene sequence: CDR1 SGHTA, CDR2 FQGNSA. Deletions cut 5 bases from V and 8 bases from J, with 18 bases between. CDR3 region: CASSPYQDGRGYTF. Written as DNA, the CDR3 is TGTGCCAGCAGCCCCTATCAGGACGGGAGAGGCTACACCTTC.

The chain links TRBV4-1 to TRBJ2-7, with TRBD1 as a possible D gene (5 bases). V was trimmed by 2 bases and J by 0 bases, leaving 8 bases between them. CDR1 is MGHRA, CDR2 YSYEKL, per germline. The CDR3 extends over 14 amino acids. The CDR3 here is CASSQPDSSYEQYF. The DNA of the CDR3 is TGCGCCAGCAGCCAACCAGACAGCTCCTACGAGCAGTACTTC.

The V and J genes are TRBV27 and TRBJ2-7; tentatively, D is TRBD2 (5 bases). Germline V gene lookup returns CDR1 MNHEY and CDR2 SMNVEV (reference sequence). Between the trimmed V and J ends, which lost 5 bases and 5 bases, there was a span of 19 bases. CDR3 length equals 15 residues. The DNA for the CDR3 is TGTGCCAGCAGTCCCGGAGGCAGGCATCCCCACGAGCAGTACTTC. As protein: CASSPGGRHPHEQYF.

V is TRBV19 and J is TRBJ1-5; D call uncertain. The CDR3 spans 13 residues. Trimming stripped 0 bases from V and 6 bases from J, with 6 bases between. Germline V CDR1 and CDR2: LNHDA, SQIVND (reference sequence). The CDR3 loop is CASSIERTQPQHF. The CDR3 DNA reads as TGTGCCAGTAGTATAGAGAGAACTCAGCCCCAGCATTTT.

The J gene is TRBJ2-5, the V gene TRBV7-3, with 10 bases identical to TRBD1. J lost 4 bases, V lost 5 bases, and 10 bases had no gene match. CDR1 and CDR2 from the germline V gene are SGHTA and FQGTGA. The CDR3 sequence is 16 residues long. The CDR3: CASSNRRQGAGETQYF. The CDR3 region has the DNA TGTGCCAGCAGCAATCGTCGACAGGGGGCGGGAGAGACCCAGTACTTC.